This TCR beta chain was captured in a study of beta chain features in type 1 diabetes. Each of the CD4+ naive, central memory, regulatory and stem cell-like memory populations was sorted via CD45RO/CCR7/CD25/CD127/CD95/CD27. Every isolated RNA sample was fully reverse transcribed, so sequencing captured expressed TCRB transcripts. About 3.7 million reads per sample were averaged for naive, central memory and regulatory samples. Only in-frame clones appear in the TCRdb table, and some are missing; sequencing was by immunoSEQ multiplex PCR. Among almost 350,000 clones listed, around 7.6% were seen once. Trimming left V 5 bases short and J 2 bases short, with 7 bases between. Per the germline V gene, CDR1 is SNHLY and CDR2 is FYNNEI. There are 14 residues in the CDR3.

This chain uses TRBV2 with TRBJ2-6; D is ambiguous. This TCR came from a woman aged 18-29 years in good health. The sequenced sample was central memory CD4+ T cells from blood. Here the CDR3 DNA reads TGTGCCAGCAGTCCAAGAGCTGGGGCCAACGTCCTGACTTTC. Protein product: CASSPRAGANVLTF. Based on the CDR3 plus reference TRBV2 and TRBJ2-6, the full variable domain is EPEVTQTPSHQVTQMGQEVILRCVPISNHLYFYWYRQILGQKVEFLVSFYNNEISEKSEIFDDQFSVERPDGSNFTLKIRSTKLEDSAMYFCASSPRAGANVLTFGAGSRLTVL.